This TCR beta chain stems from a study of blood T cell repertoires in COVID-19. On the study more broadly: The United States, Italy and Spain were the sources of the acute and convalescent COVID-19 samples. Sources were T cells, B-cell-depleted T cells, or PBMCs; the material itself was cDNA or gDNA.

Germline assignment: CDR1 MNHEY and CDR2 SMNVEV (reference sequence). The CDR3 has 18 residues. V lost 11 bases and J lost 14; bases outside the gene matches: 30. Under the authors' procedure: Reference gene primer amplification yielded estimated nucleated cell counts. The protocol was immunoSEQ multiplex PCR, while the TCRdb copy is restricted to in-frame clones and leaves out a portion. Clone size and the V and J calls come from that table; the DNA yielded D and trimming. The data show fewer than 40,000 clones, 70% to 90% seen once. This TCR derives from a woman aged 40 to 50 with active or convalescent COVID-19. This chain connects TRBV27 to TRBJ1-6; the match to TRBD1 covers 7 bases. Specimen: peripheral blood. The CDR3 DNA reads as TGTGCCGGCGTACCCTCGGGACAGTGGCATCGGGCCGAGGTCGCCCTCCACTTT. Encoded protein: CAGVPSGQWHRAEVALHF.